The rows below give T cell receptor beta chains drawn from one sample of a study of T cells in Graves' hyperthyroidism and ophthalmopathy. TCRdb redid the calling of the multiplex PCR reads with MiXCR, one entry per CDR3 protein. The sample has about 620,000 distinct CDR3 sequences, about 16% seen once; the top ten hold 3.8%. Sequenced input: blood. The source is a woman between 25 and 40 years old with Graves' hyperthyroidism. Both conserved end residues are part of each CDR3. A D gene is named only where the DNA matches it firmly. Expanded clones get a size class; other rows say once, few or many, or leave the size out.

TRBJ2-3,.,few,TRBV20-1,TGCAGTGCTATCGGCACAGATACGCAGTATTTT,CSAIGTDTQYF
TRBJ1-2,.,many,TRBV2,TGTGCCAGCAGTGTTTCAGGGACAGGCTACACCTTC,CASSVSGTGYTF
TRBJ2-1,TRBD2,many,TRBV27,TGTGCCAGCAGTTCTCTAGCGGGCAGACACAATGAGCAGTTCTTC,CASSSLAGRHNEQFF
TRBJ1-2,.,.,TRBV20-1,TGCAGTGCGGAAACAGGAATGACGAAGGGCCCTGGCTATGGCTACACCTTC,CSAETGMTKGPGYGYTF
TRBJ2-5,TRBD1,.,TRBV28,TGTGCCAGCAGTTTATGGGATGACAGGGGGCGTCCGAAGACCCAGTACTTC,CASSLWDDRGRPKTQYF
TRBJ2-7,.,few,TRBV4-2,TGTGCCAGCAGCCAAGTTGGACAGCCGAGCTCCTACGAGCAGTACTTC,CASSQVGQPSSYEQYF
TRBJ2-5,TRBD1,.,TRBV5-4,TGTGCCAGCAGCGGCCGGGACAGGGAAGAGACCCAGTACTTC,CASSGRDREETQYF
TRBJ2-1,.,many,TRBV28,TGTGCCAGCAGTCCCCTGGGACGTCAAAATGAGCAGTTCTTC,CASSPLGRQNEQFF
TRBJ1-5,.,.,TRBV19,TGTGCCAGTAGTAATGCAGGGCATCAGCCCCAGCATTTT,CASSNAGHQPQHF
TRBJ2-3,.,many,TRBV2,TGTGCCAGCATGGAAAGCGCTAGCACAGATACGCAGTATTTT,CASMESASTDTQYF
TRBJ2-2,TRBD1,.,TRBV20-1,TGCAGTGCTAAGGGACAGGAAGGTGGGGAACTGTTTTTT,CSAKGQEGGELFF
TRBJ2-1,TRBD2,.,TRBV20-1,TGCAGTGCCGGGGGTCCGGGGGGGGGTGAGCAGTTCTTC,CSAGGPGGGEQFF
TRBJ2-2,TRBD2,.,TRBV9,TGTGCCAGCAGCCCGGGACTAGCGGGAGAAGGCACCGGGGAGCTGTTTTTT,CASSPGLAGEGTGELFF
TRBJ2-1,.,many,TRBV28,TGTGCCAGCAGTTTGAATCCGGGTGAGCAGTTCTTC,CASSLNPGEQFF
TRBJ2-4,TRBD1,many,TRBV5-1,TGCGCCAGCAGCTTGTCAGGGGGAACCAAAAACATTCAGTACTTC,CASSLSGGTKNIQYF
TRBJ2-5,.,few,TRBV5-1,TGCGCCAGCAGCTTGGACCTCCCGGGGGAGACCCAGTACTTC,CASSLDLPGETQYF
TRBJ1-1,.,many,TRBV15,TGTGCCACCAGCAATACCCAGGGAGGTGACACTGAAGCTTTCTTT,CATSNTQGGDTEAFF
TRBJ2-5,.,few,TRBV20-1,TGCAGTGCTAGACCCCGGGGGTACCAAGAGACCCAGTACTTC,CSARPRGYQETQYF
TRBJ2-2,.,many,TRBV18,TGTGCCGGCAGGGAGGACACCGGGGAGCTGTTTTTT,CAGREDTGELFF
TRBJ2-1,.,many,TRBV7-9,TGTGCCAGCAGTTTAAGGGGCAATGAGCAGTTCTTC,CASSLRGNEQFF
TRBJ2-2,.,.,TRBV6-1,TGTGCCAGCAATCGGGGGCCCGGGGAGCTGTTTTTT,CASNRGPGELFF
TRBJ2-3,.,many,TRBV6-2/TRBV6-3,TGTGCCAGCAGTTACTGGAGGGAGGAGGATACGCAGTATTTT,CASSYWREEDTQYF
TRBJ1-2,.,many,TRBV20-1,TGCAGTGCATCCACAAATAACTATGGCTACACCTTC,CSASTNNYGYTF
TRBJ2-2,TRBD2,few,TRBV12-3/TRBV12-4,TGTGCCAGCACCCCGGGGCTAGCGGGAATTTCCGGGGAGCTGTTTTTT,CASTPGLAGISGELFF
TRBJ2-7,.,.,TRBV20-1,TGCAGTGCTGGAGATTCCGGGACATTCGTCTACGAGCAGTACTTC,CSAGDSGTFVYEQYF
TRBJ2-1,TRBD2,once,TRBV19,TGTGCCAGTAGTACCTGGACTAGGGGTAACAATGAGCAGTTCTTC,CASSTWTRGNNEQFF
TRBJ1-6,.,many,TRBV30,TGTGCCTGGAGTGCCGGGGGTGGTTCACCCCTCCACTTT,CAWSAGGGSPLHF
TRBJ2-1,TRBD2,.,TRBV5-1,TGCGCCAGCAGCCCTCTAGCGGGACTTACCTACAATGAGCAGTTCTTC,CASSPLAGLTYNEQFF
TRBJ2-1,TRBD1,many,TRBV7-9,TGTGCCAGCAGCCCGGCCGGGACAGCTTTGAATGAGCAGTTCTTC,CASSPAGTALNEQFF
TRBJ2-2,.,many,TRBV12-5,TGTGCTAGTGCCCGGACGGCGAACACCGGGGAGCTGTTTTTT,CASARTANTGELFF
TRBJ1-2,.,few,TRBV2,TGTGCCGTCCTGACACCGGATGGCTACACCTTC,CAVLTPDGYTF
TRBJ2-1,.,few,TRBV19,TGTGCCAGTTGGGGCCGCAGCTCCTACAATGAGCAGTTCTTC,CASWGRSSYNEQFF
TRBJ2-7,TRBD2,many,TRBV27,TGTGCCAGCAGCGGGGGGTCAGGGTTCTACGAGCAGTACTTC,CASSGGSGFYEQYF
TRBJ2-5,.,many,TRBV7-2,TGTGCCAGCAGCCAGGCCCTGGGCGGGCGAGAGACCCAGTACTTC,CASSQALGGRETQYF
TRBJ1-6,.,.,TRBV14,TGTGCCAGCAGCCAAGGGAGGTGGCAGGGACGGAATTCACCCCTCCACTTT,CASSQGRWQGRNSPLHF
TRBJ1-5,.,once,TRBV20-1,TGCAGTGCTATATCTCAGGGCATGGGGCAGCCCCAGCATTTT,CSAISQGMGQPQHF
TRBJ1-1,TRBD1,many,TRBV20-1,TGCAGTGCTAGAAAACAGGGGGCCACTGAAGCTTTCTTT,CSARKQGATEAFF
TRBJ2-2,TRBD1,.,TRBV6-4,TGTGCCAGCAGTTCCGGGGGACAGGCCTCGAGCACCGGGGAGCTGTTTTTT,CASSSGGQASSTGELFF
TRBJ2-7,TRBD2,many,TRBV2,TGTGCCAGCAGGGGGGACACTCCCGGGACTAGCGGGAGGTCCCACGGGGTCGGCGAGCAGTACTTC,CASRGDTPGTSGRSHGVGEQYF
TRBJ2-2,.,many,TRBV28,TGTGCCAGCATCATCGGGGAGAGGGACACCGGGGAGCTGTTTTTT,CASIIGERDTGELFF
TRBJ2-1,.,.,TRBV29-1,TGCAGCGCACTTAGGTATAGTCAGTTCTTC,CSALRYSQFF
TRBJ1-2,.,many,TRBV5-5,TGTGCCAGCAGCGGAGTCAACTATGGCTACACCTTC,CASSGVNYGYTF
TRBJ2-3,TRBD2,many,TRBV27,TGTGCCAGCAGCAACGGGGGGGGGCGAACAGATACGCAGTATTTT,CASSNGGGRTDTQYF
TRBJ1-5,.,.,TRBV20-1,TGCAGTGCTAGAGATGTAGTTACGCAGCCCCAGCATTTT,CSARDVVTQPQHF
TRBJ2-5,.,.,TRBV4-1,TGCGCCAGCAGCCAGGCGATGGGGGCAGAGACCCAGTACTTC,CASSQAMGAETQYF
TRBJ1-6,TRBD1,many,TRBV28,TGTGCCAACCGCAGGGGGAGGAATTCACCCCTCCACTTT,CANRRGRNSPLHF
TRBJ2-7,.,.,TRBV7-8,TGTGCCAGCAGCTTAGAGGGGGGCCGCTTCGAGCAGTACTTC,CASSLEGGRFEQYF
TRBJ1-6,.,few,TRBV6-1,TGTGCCAGCAGCCAGGACAGCTATAATTCACCCCTCCACTTT,CASSQDSYNSPLHF
TRBJ2-2,TRBD2,.,TRBV12-5,TGTGCTAGTGGTTTGGCACCGGGACTAGGGAACGGGGAGCTGTTTTTT,CASGLAPGLGNGELFF
TRBJ2-2,TRBD1,.,TRBV28,TGTGCCAGCAGTTATCCCCTGACAGGGGAGGATACCGGGGAGCTGTTTTTT,CASSYPLTGEDTGELFF
TRBJ1-6,TRBD1,.,TRBV25-1,TGTGCCAGCTCAATACAGGGGGTGGATAATTCACCCCTCCACTTT,CASSIQGVDNSPLHF
TRBJ1-1,.,many,TRBV30,TGTGCCTGGAGTGTATGGGGGAACACTGAAGCTTTCTTT,CAWSVWGNTEAFF
TRBJ1-2,.,few,TRBV6-4,TGTGCCAGCAGTGAATTGCCGGGGACGAACTATGGCTACACCTTC,CASSELPGTNYGYTF
TRBJ2-3,.,many,TRBV6-1,TGTGCCAGCAGTTCACACAGGGTCGGCACAGATACGCAGTATTTT,CASSSHRVGTDTQYF
TRBJ2-5,TRBD1,many,TRBV18,TGTGCCAGCTCACCAGCAGGGGGCGATGGGACCCAGTACTTC,CASSPAGGDGTQYF